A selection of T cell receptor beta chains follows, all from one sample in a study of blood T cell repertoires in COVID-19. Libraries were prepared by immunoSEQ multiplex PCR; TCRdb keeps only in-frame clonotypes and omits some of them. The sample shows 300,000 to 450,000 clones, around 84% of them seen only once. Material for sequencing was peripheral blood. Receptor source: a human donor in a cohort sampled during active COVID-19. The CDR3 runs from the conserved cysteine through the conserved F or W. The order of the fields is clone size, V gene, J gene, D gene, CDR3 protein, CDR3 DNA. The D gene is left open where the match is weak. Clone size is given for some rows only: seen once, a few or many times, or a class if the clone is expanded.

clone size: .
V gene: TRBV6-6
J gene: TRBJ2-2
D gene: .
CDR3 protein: CASWTGITGELFF
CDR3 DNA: TGTGCCAGCTGGACCGGGATTACCGGGGAGCTGTTTTTT

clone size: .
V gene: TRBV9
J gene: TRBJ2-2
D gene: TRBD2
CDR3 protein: CASTRTSGGNTGELFF
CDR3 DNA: TGTGCCAGCACCAGGACTAGCGGGGGTAACACCGGGGAGCTGTTTTTT

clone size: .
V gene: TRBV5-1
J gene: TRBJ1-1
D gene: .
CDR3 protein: CASSLVTTARSEAFF
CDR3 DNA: TGCGCCAGCAGCTTGGTTACGACAGCCCGGAGTGAAGCTTTCTTT

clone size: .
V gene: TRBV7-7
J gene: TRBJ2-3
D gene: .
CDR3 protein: CASSLTPGDTQYF
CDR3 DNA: TGTGCCAGCAGCTTAACCCCAGGAGATACGCAGTATTTT

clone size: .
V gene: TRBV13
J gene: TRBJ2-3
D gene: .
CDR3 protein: CASSGHDDTQYF
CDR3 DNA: TGTGCCAGCAGCGGACACGATGATACGCAGTATTTT

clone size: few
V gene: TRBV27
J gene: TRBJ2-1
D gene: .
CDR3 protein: CASSLSIRESNEQFF
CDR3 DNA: TGTGCCAGCAGTTTATCGATCCGAGAAAGCAATGAGCAGTTCTTC

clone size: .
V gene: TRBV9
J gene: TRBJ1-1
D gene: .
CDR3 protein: CASSVGSMNTEAFF
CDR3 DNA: TGTGCCAGCAGCGTTGGCAGTATGAACACTGAAGCTTTCTTT

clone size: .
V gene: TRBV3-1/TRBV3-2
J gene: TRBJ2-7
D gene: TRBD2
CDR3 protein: CASSQRPGPGLVTYF
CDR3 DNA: TGTGCCAGCAGCCAAAGGCCTGGGCCGGGACTAGTAACGTACTTC

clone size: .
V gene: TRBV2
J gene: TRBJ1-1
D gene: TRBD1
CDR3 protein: CASRGQSAEAFF
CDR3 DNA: TGTGCCAGCAGGGGACAGTCTGCTGAAGCTTTCTTT

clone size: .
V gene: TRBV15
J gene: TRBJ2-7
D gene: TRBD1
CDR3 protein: CATSRDLRDRVPYEQYF
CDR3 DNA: TGTGCCACCAGCAGAGATCTCCGGGACAGGGTCCCATACGAGCAGTACTTC

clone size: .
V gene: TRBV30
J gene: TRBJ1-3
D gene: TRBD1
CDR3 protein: CAWSVSGQGNTIYF
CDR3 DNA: TGTGCCTGGAGTGTATCGGGACAGGGAAACACCATATATTTT

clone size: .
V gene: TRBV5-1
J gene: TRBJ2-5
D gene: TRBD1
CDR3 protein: CASSLPGQTAETQYF
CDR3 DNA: TGCGCCAGCAGCTTGCCGGGACAGACCGCGGAGACCCAGTACTTC

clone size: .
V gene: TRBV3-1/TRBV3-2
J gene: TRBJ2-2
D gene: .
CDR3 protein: CASSQAARWDTGELFF
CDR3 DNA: TGTGCCAGCAGCCAAGCCGCCAGGTGGGACACCGGGGAGCTGTTTTTT

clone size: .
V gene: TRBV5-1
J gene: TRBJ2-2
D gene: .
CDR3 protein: CASRRETGTGELFF
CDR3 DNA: TGCGCCAGCAGAAGGGAGACGGGCACCGGGGAGCTGTTTTTT

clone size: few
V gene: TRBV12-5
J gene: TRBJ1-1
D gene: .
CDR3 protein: CASGLEQDTEAFF
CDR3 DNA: TGTGCTAGTGGTTTGGAACAGGACACTGAAGCTTTCTTT

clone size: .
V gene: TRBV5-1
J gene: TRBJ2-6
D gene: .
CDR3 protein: CASSLGSGGSSGANVLTF
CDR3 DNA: TGCGCCAGCAGCTTGGGTTCGGGGGGCTCCTCTGGGGCCAACGTCCTGACTTTC

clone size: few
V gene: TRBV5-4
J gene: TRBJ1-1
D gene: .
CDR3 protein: CASSLRPSQGVAFF
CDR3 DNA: TGTGCCAGCAGCTTGCGTCCATCCCAGGGTGTAGCTTTCTTT

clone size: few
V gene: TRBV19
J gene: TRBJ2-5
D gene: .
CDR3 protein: CASSIFLSGQETQYF
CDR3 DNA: TGTGCCAGTAGTATTTTCCTGTCAGGGCAAGAGACCCAGTACTTC

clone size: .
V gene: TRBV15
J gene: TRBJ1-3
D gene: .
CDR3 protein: CATSRDRGASGNTIYF
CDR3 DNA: TGTGCCACCAGCAGAGATCGGGGGGCGTCCGGAAACACCATATATTTT

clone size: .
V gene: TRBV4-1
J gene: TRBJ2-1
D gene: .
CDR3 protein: CASSQARQSNEQFF
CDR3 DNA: TGCGCCAGCAGCCAAGCGCGGCAGAGCAATGAGCAGTTCTTC

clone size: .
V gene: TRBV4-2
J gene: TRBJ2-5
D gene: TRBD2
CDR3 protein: CASSPSGGSGEETQYF
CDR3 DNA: TGTGCCAGCAGCCCATCCGGTGGTAGCGGGGAAGAGACCCAGTACTTC

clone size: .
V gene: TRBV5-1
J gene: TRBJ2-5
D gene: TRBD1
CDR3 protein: CASSLWGTGGGKTQYF
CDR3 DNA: TGCGCCAGCAGCTTGTGGGGGACAGGGGGCGGAAAGACCCAGTACTTC

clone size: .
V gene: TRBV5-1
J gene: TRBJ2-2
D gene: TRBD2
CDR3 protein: CASSLTAGLALSAGELFF
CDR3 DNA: TGCGCCAGCAGCTTGACGGCCGGACTAGCTCTCTCGGCCGGGGAGCTGTTTTTT

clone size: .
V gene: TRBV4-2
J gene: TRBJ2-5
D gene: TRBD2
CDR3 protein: CASSQGAASGGTSQETQYF
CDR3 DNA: TGTGCCAGCAGCCAGGGCGCGGCTAGCGGGGGGACCTCCCAAGAGACCCAGTACTTC

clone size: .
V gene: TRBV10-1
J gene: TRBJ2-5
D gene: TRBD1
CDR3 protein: CASSDSPGQGRETQYF
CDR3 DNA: TGCGCCAGCAGCGACTCACCGGGACAGGGGCGAGAGACCCAGTACTTC

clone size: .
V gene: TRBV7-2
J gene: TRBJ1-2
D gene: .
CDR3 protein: CASSPGSGYTF
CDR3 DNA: TGTGCCAGCAGCCCGGGGTCTGGCTACACCTTC

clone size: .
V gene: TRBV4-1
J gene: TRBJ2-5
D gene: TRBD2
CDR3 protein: CASSHFQSGRNTKTQYF
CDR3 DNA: TGCGCCAGCAGCCACTTCCAGAGCGGGAGGAACACAAAGACCCAGTACTTC

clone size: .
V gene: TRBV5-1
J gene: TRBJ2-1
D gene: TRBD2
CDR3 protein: CASSSLTSGNNEQFF
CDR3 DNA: TGCGCCAGCAGCTCTCTGACTAGCGGAAACAATGAGCAGTTCTTC

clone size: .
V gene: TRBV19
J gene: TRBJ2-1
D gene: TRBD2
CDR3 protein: CASSMTSVRNEQFF
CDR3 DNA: TGTGCCAGTAGTATGACTAGCGTACGCAATGAGCAGTTCTTC

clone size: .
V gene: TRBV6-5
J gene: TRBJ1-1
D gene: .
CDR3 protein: CASFYRVRTEAFF
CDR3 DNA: TGTGCCAGCTTTTACAGGGTTAGGACTGAAGCTTTCTTT

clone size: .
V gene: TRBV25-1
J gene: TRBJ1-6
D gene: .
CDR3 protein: CASREGLDDNSPLHF
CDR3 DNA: TGTGCCAGCAGAGAGGGACTGGACGATAATTCACCCCTCCACTTT

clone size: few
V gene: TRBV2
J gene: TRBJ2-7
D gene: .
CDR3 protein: CASSVGRAYEQYF
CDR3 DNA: TGTGCCAGCAGTGTGGGCAGGGCCTACGAGCAGTACTTC

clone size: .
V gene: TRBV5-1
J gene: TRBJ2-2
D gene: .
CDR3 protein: CASSPWRIGTGELFF
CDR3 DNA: TGCGCCAGCAGCCCTTGGAGAATCGGAACCGGGGAGCTGTTTTTT

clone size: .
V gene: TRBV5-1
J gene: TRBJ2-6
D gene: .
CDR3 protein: CASSPNPGTGANVLTF
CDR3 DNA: TGCGCCAGCAGCCCAAATCCAGGTACTGGGGCCAACGTCCTGACTTTC

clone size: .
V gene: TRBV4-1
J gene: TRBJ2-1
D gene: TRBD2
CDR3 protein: CASSRDYSYNEQFF
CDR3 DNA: TGCGCCAGCAGCCGGGACTACTCCTACAATGAGCAGTTCTTC

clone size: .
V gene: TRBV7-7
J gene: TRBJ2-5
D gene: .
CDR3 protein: CASSPAGSLQETQYF
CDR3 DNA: TGTGCCAGCAGCCCTGCAGGCAGTCTCCAAGAGACCCAGTACTTC

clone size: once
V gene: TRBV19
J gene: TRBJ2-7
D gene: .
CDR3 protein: CASSISFQGEQYF
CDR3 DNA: TGTGCCAGTAGTATTAGTTTCCAGGGCGAGCAGTACTTC

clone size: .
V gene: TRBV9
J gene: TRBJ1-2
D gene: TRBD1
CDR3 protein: CASSVAWTGANYGYTF
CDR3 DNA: TGTGCCAGCAGCGTAGCTTGGACAGGGGCTAACTATGGCTACACCTTC

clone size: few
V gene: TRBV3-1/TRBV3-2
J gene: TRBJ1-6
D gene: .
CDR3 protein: CASSQAGPLVQPLHF
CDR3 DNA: TGTGCCAGCAGCCAAGCAGGTCCCCTCGTACAGCCCCTCCACTTT

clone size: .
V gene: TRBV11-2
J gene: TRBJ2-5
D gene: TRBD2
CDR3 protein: CASSNSGMEVTQYF
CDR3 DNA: TGTGCCAGCAGCAATAGCGGGATGGAGGTGACCCAGTACTTC

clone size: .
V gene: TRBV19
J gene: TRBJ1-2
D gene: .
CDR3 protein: CASSIDFRGLGYTF
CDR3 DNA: TGTGCCAGTAGTATTGATTTCAGGGGCCTCGGCTACACCTTC

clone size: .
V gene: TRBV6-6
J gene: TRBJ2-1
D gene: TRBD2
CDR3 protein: CASSWSGGAYNEQFF
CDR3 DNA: TGTGCCAGCAGTTGGAGCGGGGGAGCCTACAATGAGCAGTTCTTC

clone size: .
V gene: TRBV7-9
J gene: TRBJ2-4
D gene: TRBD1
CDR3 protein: CASSSDNRGDREIQYF
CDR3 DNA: TGTGCCAGCAGCTCCGACAATAGGGGGGACAGGGAGATTCAGTACTTC

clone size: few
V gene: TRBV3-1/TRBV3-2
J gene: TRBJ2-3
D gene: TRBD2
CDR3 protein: CASSFHRTSGPGDTQYF
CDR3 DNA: TGTGCCAGCAGCTTCCACCGGACTAGCGGGCCAGGAGATACGCAGTATTTT

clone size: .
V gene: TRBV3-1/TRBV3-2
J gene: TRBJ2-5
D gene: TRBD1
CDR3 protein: CASSQTTGVAQYF
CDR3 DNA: TGTGCCAGCAGCCAAACGACAGGGGTGGCCCAGTACTTC

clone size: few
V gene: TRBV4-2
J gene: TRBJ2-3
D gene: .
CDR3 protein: CASREELASTDTQYF
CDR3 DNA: TGTGCCAGCAGGGAGGAACTAGCTAGCACAGATACGCAGTATTTT

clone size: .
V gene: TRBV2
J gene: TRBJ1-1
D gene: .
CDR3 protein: CASTGQVMNTEAFF
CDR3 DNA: TGTGCCAGCACGGGACAAGTCATGAACACTGAAGCTTTCTTT

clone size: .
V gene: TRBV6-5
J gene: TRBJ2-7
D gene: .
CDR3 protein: CASRPRADEQYF
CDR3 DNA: TGTGCCAGCCGTCCCAGGGCTGACGAGCAGTACTTC

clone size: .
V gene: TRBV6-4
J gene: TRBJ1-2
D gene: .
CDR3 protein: CASSDSLPGEDGYTF
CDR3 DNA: TGTGCCAGCAGTGACTCCCTGCCAGGGGAAGATGGCTACACCTTC

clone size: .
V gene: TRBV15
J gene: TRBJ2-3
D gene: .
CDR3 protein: CATSPNPGSTDTQYF
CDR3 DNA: TGTGCCACCAGCCCTAATCCAGGAAGCACAGATACGCAGTATTTT

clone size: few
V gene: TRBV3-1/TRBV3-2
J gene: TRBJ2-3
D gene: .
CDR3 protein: CASSQGTGFTDTQYF
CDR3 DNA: TGTGCCAGCAGCCAAGGTACAGGGTTCACAGATACGCAGTATTTT

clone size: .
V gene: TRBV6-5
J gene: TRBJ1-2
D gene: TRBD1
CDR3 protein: CASTKQGRENGYTF
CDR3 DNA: TGTGCCAGCACAAAACAGGGGCGGGAAAATGGCTACACCTTC

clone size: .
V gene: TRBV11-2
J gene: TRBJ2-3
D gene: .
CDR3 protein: CASTLARGDTQYF
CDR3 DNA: TGTGCCAGCACCCTAGCACGGGGAGATACGCAGTATTTT